This is a list of T cell receptor beta chains from one sample in a study of patients and donors after allogeneic stem cell transplantation. Using its own MiXCR run on the RT-PCR reads, TCRdb lists one record per CDR3 protein. The sample lists approximately 200,000 distinct CDR3 sequences, 35% to 45% occurring once. Sequenced input: blood, either unsorted or a sorted T cell fraction (not recorded which). The receptor set was obtained from a human donor who was either an allogeneic HSCT recipient or a stem cell or donor lymphocyte infusion donor (not recorded which). It is not recorded whose cells these are; they may come from a transplant donor. CDR3s include the opening cysteine and the closing phenylalanine or tryptophan. The D gene is left open where the match is weak. Expanded clones get a size class; other rows say once, few or many, or leave the size out.

>.|TRBJ1-6|TRBV14|.
TGTGCCAGCAGCCCGACCCGGGGTGGGAATTCACCCCTCCACTTT
CASSPTRGGNSPLHF
>.|TRBJ2-7|TRBV18|TRBD1
TGTGCCAGCTCCCCGGGACAGGGAACCTACGAGCAGTACTTC
CASSPGQGTYEQYF
>.|TRBJ1-2|TRBV11-2|.
TGTGCCAGCAGTCTAAGGTCAGGGAACTATGGCTACACCTTC
CASSLRSGNYGYTF
>.|TRBJ1-2|TRBV3-1|.
TGTGCCAGCAGCCAAAGTGTTGGCGGTGGCTACACCTTC
CASSQSVGGGYTF
>.|TRBJ1-4|TRBV30|TRBD1
TGTGCCTGGATAGGGACAGGGGCCGAAAAACTGTTTTTT
CAWIGTGAEKLFF
>.|TRBJ2-6|TRBV5-5|.
TGTGCCAGCAGCGCTCTCAACCGTGCCGGGGCCAACGTCCTGACTTTC
CASSALNRAGANVLTF
>few|TRBJ2-7|TRBV20-1|TRBD1
TGCAGTGCTAGTAGGGACAGGGGCTACGAGCAGTATTTC
CSASRDRGYEQYF
>.|TRBJ2-2|TRBV29-1|TRBD1
TGCAGCGTCGACAGGGCTACCGGGGAGCTGTTTTTT
CSVDRATGELFF
>few|TRBJ1-2|TRBV20-1|.
TGCAGTGCTATGGACTTACTCTATGGCTACACCTTC
CSAMDLLYGYTF
>.|TRBJ1-2|TRBV5-1|.
TGCGCCAGCAGCCTAGGACAGTTCGGTGGCTACACCTTC
CASSLGQFGGYTF
>once|TRBJ1-1|TRBV6-1|.
TGTGCCAGCCAGGAGGGGGGCACTGAAGCTTTCTTT
CASQEGGTEAFF
>.|TRBJ2-1|TRBV28|TRBD1
TGTGCCAGCAGTTCTACAGGTCCCGAGACAGGGCCTTTC
CASSSTGPETGPF
>.|TRBJ1-1|TRBV4-1|.
TGCGCCAGCAGCCTGACACGGGGGGACACTGAAGCTTTCTTT
CASSLTRGDTEAFF
>few|TRBJ2-2|TRBV6-6|.
TGTGCCAGCAGCACGGGACGGGTGAACACCGGGGAGCTGTTTTTT
CASSTGRVNTGELFF
>.|TRBJ1-6|TRBV2|TRBD1
TGTGCCAGCATTACTGACAGGGGGCTCTCACCCCTCCACTTT
CASITDRGLSPLHF
>.|TRBJ1-5|TRBV5-1|.
TGCGCCAGCAGCTTGGGGAAAGATCAGCCCCAGCATTTT
CASSLGKDQPQHF
>.|TRBJ2-7|TRBV29-1|.
TGCAGCGTCATTAGCTCCGAGACAGAGTCCTACGAGCAGTACTTC
CSVISSETESYEQYF
>.|TRBJ2-2|TRBV15|.
TGTGCCACCAGCAGAGAAGCGACCGGGGAGCTGTTTTTT
CATSREATGELFF
>.|TRBJ2-3|TRBV5-1|.
TGCGCCAGCGCGGGGAGACCGGACGCAGATACGCAGTATTTT
CASAGRPDADTQYF
>.|TRBJ2-2|TRBV5-1|TRBD1
TGCGCCAGCAGCAGCCTGACAGGGGGCCCCGGGGAGCTGTTTTTT
CASSSLTGGPGELFF
>.|TRBJ1-1|TRBV12-3/TRBV12-4|.
TGTGCCAGCAGTTTCAACACGGGCACTGAAGCTTTCTTT
CASSFNTGTEAFF
>few|TRBJ1-5|TRBV10-3|TRBD1
TGTGCCGCCGGGGACAGCGAGGGCAATCAGCCCCAGCATTTT
CAAGDSEGNQPQHF
>.|TRBJ1-5|TRBV20-1|TRBD1
TGCAGTGCTAGAGATCGAGGGGGCTATAGCAATCAGCCCCAGCATTTT
CSARDRGGYSNQPQHF
>.|TRBJ2-3|TRBV7-7|.
TGTGCCAGCAGCTTAGCAGGGGGGGTAGCAGATACGCAGTATTTT
CASSLAGGVADTQYF
>.|TRBJ1-1|TRBV20-1|.
TGCAGTGCCACCGGGGTCCGGGGCGCTGAAGCTTTCTTT
CSATGVRGAEAFF
>.|TRBJ2-7|TRBV12-3/TRBV12-4|.
TGTGCCAGCAGCTCTAACCCTTCCGGGACATGCCACTTC
CASSSNPSGTCHF
>.|TRBJ1-1|TRBV7-6|.
TGTGCCAGCAGCCTGAGGACAGACCCGAACACTGAAGCTTTCTTT
CASSLRTDPNTEAFF
>.|TRBJ1-1|TRBV29-1|.
TGCAGCGCTCACAGGGTTATGGGGACTGAAGCTTTCTTT
CSAHRVMGTEAFF
>few|TRBJ1-2|TRBV20-1|.
TGCAGTGCTAGGCAAGGGGCGCGGTATGGCTACACCTTC
CSARQGARYGYTF
>.|TRBJ1-1|TRBV12-3/TRBV12-4|TRBD1
TGTGCCAGCACCAGGACAGGGTTTTTCTCAACCGTGCCTGAAGCTTTCTTT
CASTRTGFFSTVPEAFF
>few|TRBJ1-2|TRBV6-5|TRBD1
TGTGCCAGCAGTTGGTCCGGACAGGCCTATGGCTACACCTTC
CASSWSGQAYGYTF
>.|TRBJ1-4|TRBV6-6|TRBD1
TGTGCCAGCCGACAGGGAATGAAAAAACTGTTTTTT
CASRQGMKKLFF
>.|TRBJ1-3|TRBV12-3/TRBV12-4|.
TGTGCCAGCAGTCCCCACCGGAGGGCAGCTGGAAACACCATATATTTT
CASSPHRRAAGNTIYF
>few|TRBJ1-5|TRBV3-1|.
TGTGCCAGCAGCCAGACGACAGTTCAGCCCCAGCATTTT
CASSQTTVQPQHF
>few|TRBJ2-7|TRBV20-1|.
TGCAGTGCTACCCCCCCGGGGGGCATCTACGAGCAGTACTTC
CSATPPGGIYEQYF
>.|TRBJ2-1|TRBV5-1|.
TGCGCCAGCAGCTTAGACAGGTATAATGAGCAGTTCTTC
CASSLDRYNEQFF